These 19 T cell receptor beta chains were all obtained from the same sample, sequenced in a study of cytomegalovirus exposure and HLA in healthy donors (dated by TCRdb to about 2017). Libraries were made using the immunoSEQ multiplex PCR assay. The multiplex PCR relied on a mix of 60 forward primers for TCR Vbeta segments and 13 reverse primers for TCR Jbeta segments. This is the immuneACCESS table as TCRdb keeps it, with only in-frame sequences that have V and J called. A part of the clones is gone; compared with another copy, unresolved V genes explain less than half, and the rest is unexplained. The sample table records tens of thousands of clones; around 85% of these occur just once. 2.1% of the sample goes to the ten largest clones. Sequencing input: PBMCs. The receptor set was obtained from a man aged 18 to 35 in good health and CMV-seronegative.

The chain combines TRBV10-3 with TRBJ1-6; 10 bases agree with TRBD1. V shed 8 bases, J shed 11 bases, and the junction held 9 bases outside the gene matches. This CDR3 has 14 residues. Germline V CDR1 and CDR2: ENHRY, SYGVKD. The CDR3 is CAIGAGTGATPLHF. For the CDR3, the DNA is TGTGCCATCGGAGCCGGGACAGGGGCGACACCCCTCCACTTT.

The chain's CDR3 is CASSLQAGGYTF. In DNA, the CDR3 is TGTGCCAGCAGCTTGCAAGCTGGTGGCTACACCTTC. The J gene is TRBJ1-2, the V gene TRBV5-4; no clear D. The CDR3 has 12 amino acids. CDR1 is SGHNT and CDR2 is YYREEE in the germline V gene (reference sequence). The V and J ends lost 1 base and 7 bases respectively, with 8 bases between them.

The chain recombines TRBV28 with TRBJ1-3, with a tentative D call TRBD1 (6 bases). The germline V and J ends were trimmed by 6 bases and 9 bases, with 21 bases remaining between them. Looked up from germline, CDR1 is MDHEN and CDR2 is SYDVKM. The CDR3 has 15 residues. The CDR3: CASSPPTQGRGTIYF. The CDR3, as DNA: TGTGCCAGCAGCCCCCCCACACAGGGTCGAGGCACCATATATTTT.

J is TRBJ1-1 and V is TRBV25-1; D ambiguous. CDR1 is MGHDK, CDR2 SYGVNS, per germline. Trimming left V 5 bases short and J 2 bases short, with 12 bases between. There are 14 residues in the CDR3. CDR3 in DNA: TGTGCCAGCAGTCGGGGTAGGAGTAACACTGAAGCTTTCTTT. This translates into CASSRGRSNTEAFF.

This clone was picked up a small number of times. V is TRBV5-6 and J is TRBJ1-1; TRBD1 matches 9 bases. Germline V lookup: CDR1 SGHDT, CDR2 YYEEEE. The CDR3 is made up of 16 amino acids. Trimming took 0 bases from V and 0 from J; bases not matched to a gene: 3. The CDR3 spells CASSLEGQGLNTEAFF. CDR3 DNA sequence: TGTGCCAGCAGCTTGGAGGGACAGGGACTGAACACTGAAGCTTTCTTT.

This rearrangement joins TRBV30 to TRBJ1-2, with TRBD1 matching over 8 bases. Germline CDR1 reads GTSNPN; CDR2 reads SVGIG (reference sequence). The CDR3 has 12 amino acids. Unmatched junction bases numbered 2, after V lost 6 bases and J lost 2 bases. In DNA form, the CDR3 reads TGTGCCTGCGGGGACAGGAACTATGGCTACACCTTC. As protein: CACGDRNYGYTF.

This chain uses TRBV5-8 with TRBJ2-5, with unresolved D. The CDR3 is 13 residues long. V was cut by 0 bases and J by 4 bases, with 7 bases left in between. The V gene's germline CDR1 is SGHTS and CDR2 YDEGEE. The CDR3 nucleotides read TGTGCCAGCAGCTTGGGGCTCCCAGAGACCCAGTACTTC. Protein product: CASSLGLPETQYF.

CDR3: CASSRGGDNSPLHF. The CDR3 DNA sequence: TGTGCCAGCAGTAGAGGGGGCGATAATTCACCCCTCCACTTT. V and J are TRBV28 and TRBJ1-6; 7 positions match TRBD1. In germline, CDR1 is MDHEN, CDR2 SYDVKM. The CDR3 runs to 14 residues. J gave up 5 bases and V 5 bases, and 3 bases lay outside the gene matches.

The V gene is TRBV14, the J gene TRBJ1-1; possible D gene TRBD1, 6 bases. Germline assignment: CDR1 SGHDN and CDR2 FVKESK. Trimming took 4 bases from V and 6 from J, leaving 15 bases between them. The CDR3 runs to 14 residues. CDR3: CASSPYTKGAEAFF. The CDR3 DNA reads TGTGCCAGCAGCCCGTACACCAAGGGGGCTGAAGCTTTCTTT.

The chain uses TRBV9 and TRBJ2-7; D possibly corresponds to TRBD2 (5 bases). Germline-derived CDR1 and CDR2 are SGDLS and YYNGEE. V was trimmed by 0 bases and J by 5 bases, leaving 9 bases between them. This CDR3 is built from 13 residues. The DNA for the CDR3 is TGTGCCAGCAGCGTAGCGGGGTCCCACGAGCAGTACTTC. Encoded protein: CASSVAGSHEQYF.

The chain has TRBV28 and TRBJ1-6; D call uncertain. This CDR3 comprises 12 residues. Trimming left V 7 bases short and J 16 bases short, with 17 bases between. The germline gives CDR1 MDHEN, CDR2 SYDVKM. The CDR3 reads CASTDVTGGLHF. CDR3 sequence (DNA): TGTGCCAGCACGGACGTTACGGGCGGGCTCCACTTT.

V usage is TRBV5-1 and J usage is TRBJ2-5; 7 bases are a match to TRBD1. Germline V gives CDR1 SGHRS, CDR2 YFSETQ. The CDR3 contains 13 residues. V lost 3 bases to trimming and J lost 2 bases; unmatched junction nucleotides: 1. The CDR3 is CASSSGQQETQYF. Here the CDR3 DNA reads TGCGCCAGCAGCTCGGGACAGCAAGAGACCCAGTACTTC.

The gene calls are TRBV9 and TRBJ2-5, with 9 bases that match TRBD1. The trim removed 3 bases at V and 4 bases at J, leaving 7 bases unmatched. The germline CDR1 and CDR2 sequences are SGDLS and YYNGEE. CDR3 length: 15 residues. The CDR3, as DNA: TGTGCCAGCAGCGAGGGGGGACAGGGAGGAGAGACCCAGTACTTC. Translated: CASSEGGQGGETQYF.

The chain recombines TRBV30 with TRBJ2-7; D possibly corresponds to TRBD2 (6 bases). Trimming pared 6 bases from V and 1 base from J, leaving 13 bases between. This CDR3 comprises 13 residues. Germline V gene data show CDR1 as GTSNPN and CDR2 as SVGIG (reference sequence). The CDR3 nucleotides are TGTGCCTGCCGTAGCGGATCGTCCTACGAGCAGTACTTC. As protein: CACRSGSSYEQYF.

This rearrangement joins TRBV27 to TRBJ1-2; no reliable D call. The CDR3 extends over 12 amino acids. Trimming removed 8 bases from V and 6 bases from J, with 13 bases in between. Germline V gene data show CDR1 as MNHEY and CDR2 as SMNVEV (reference sequence). CDR3: CASRRGADGYTF. CDR3 nucleotides: TGTGCCAGCCGTCGGGGTGCTGATGGCTACACCTTC.

This CDR3 is CASTPGVEPQHF. The CDR3 coding sequence is TGTGCCAGTACGCCAGGGGTGGAGCCCCAGCATTTT. The chain employs TRBV19 and TRBJ1-5, with D possibly matching TRBD1 (6 bases). CDR3 length: 12 amino acids. Per germline, CDR1 LNHDA and CDR2 SQIVND (reference sequence). Trimming took 7 bases from V and 8 from J, leaving 12 bases between them.

The rearrangement links TRBV7-2 to TRBJ1-5; D call uncertain. Between the trimmed V and J ends, which lost 1 base and 4 bases, there was a span of 14 bases. Germline loops: CDR1 SGHTA, CDR2 FQGNSA. The CDR3 contains 16 residues. The CDR3 DNA follows: TGTGCCAGCAGCTTAGAGAGAGGTCCGGGGAATCAGCCCCAGCATTTT. It specifies CASSLERGPGNQPQHF.

This sequence joins TRBV6-5 and TRBJ1-2; tentative D call: TRBD1 (5 bases). V gave up 0 bases and J gave up 4 bases, with 12 bases separating them. The germline V gene encodes CDR1 MNHEY and CDR2 SVGAGI. The CDR3 runs 15 residues. The CDR3 loop is CASSYSLEGIYGYTF. Here the CDR3 DNA reads TGTGCCAGCAGTTACTCGTTGGAGGGGATCTATGGCTACACCTTC.

V usage is TRBV6-6 and J usage is TRBJ2-7; D remains unclear. The CDR3 runs 14 residues. Between the trimmed V and J ends, which lost 8 bases and 0 bases, there was a span of 14 bases. CDR1 MNHNY and CDR2 SVGAGI come from the germline V gene (reference sequence). The DNA of the CDR3 is TGTGCCAGCGGCATGGGCGCCCCCTCCTACGAGCAGTACTTC. Its translation: CASGMGAPSYEQYF.